This TCR beta chain was identified in a study of memory CD4+ T cells and cytomegalovirus serostatus. The overall study: This sample comes from healthy Belgian adults, under 10 CMV seropositive, about 23 seronegative.

The sort gate was single viable CD3+CD4+CD8-CD45RO+ cells for memory CD4+ T cells. Total CD4+ T cells were enriched by CD4 positive selection. How the authors handled the data: After removing out-of-frame reads, over 2 million distinct TCRbeta sequences remained. Assay: immunoSEQ multiplex PCR; the TCRdb copy retains only in-frame clones and omits some. V and J calls plus clone size are reproduced from that table; the DNA served to infer D and trimming. Of more than 45,000 clones in the sample, 78% were seen once. CDR1 and CDR2 from the germline V gene are MNHEY and SVGAGI. Trimming pared 6 bases from V and 0 bases from J, leaving 11 bases between. This CDR3 has 14 amino acids.

This TCR came from an adult in good health and CMV-seronegative. The genes are TRBV6-5 and TRBJ2-5; D call uncertain. Material: memory CD4+ T cells from blood. CDR3 in DNA: TGTGCCAGCAGCAGGTTAGGGAACCAAGAGACCCAGTACTTC. It is translated as CASSRLGNQETQYF.